Shown below are 23 T cell receptor beta chains from a single sample sequenced in a study of T cell changes during pregnancy in multiple sclerosis. The method was immunoSEQ multiplex PCR; TCRdb's version includes in-frame clones alone and lacks a portion of them. The profile shows tens of thousands of clones, just under 95% of them singletons. The sample was peripheral blood, taken in the third trimester of pregnancy. These receptors were taken from a female donor with multiple sclerosis, enrolled in a pregnancy study.

DNA for the CDR3: TGTGCCAGCAGTTCCGGGACAGAAGAGACCCAGTACTTC. It is translated as CASSSGTEETQYF. The chain couples TRBV6-5 to TRBJ2-5, with 7 bases aligning to TRBD1. There are 13 residues in the CDR3. CDR1 is MNHEY, CDR2 SVGAGI, per germline. The J segment lost 3 bases and the V segment lost 4 bases, leaving 2 bases of the junction unmatched.

The V and J genes are TRBV20-1 and TRBJ2-5; D not resolved. Germline values: CDR1 DFQATT, CDR2 SNEGSKA (reference sequence). Trimming stripped 6 bases from V and 4 bases from J, with 9 bases between. This CDR3 is built from 11 residues. Here the CDR3 reads CSAPSGETQYF. CDR3 sequence (DNA): TGCAGTGCCCCATCCGGAGAGACCCAGTACTTC.

The chain is built from TRBV5-1 and TRBJ1-2; 8 positions match TRBD1. V gave up 0 bases and J gave up 4 bases; unmatched junction bases: 5. The germline CDR1 and CDR2 sequences are SGHRS and YFSETQ. The CDR3 is made up of 15 amino acids. CDR3 loop: CASSLGQGATYGYTF. CDR3 coding DNA: TGCGCCAGCAGCTTGGGTCAGGGGGCCACCTATGGCTACACCTTC.

This rearrangement joins TRBV4-1 to TRBJ1-5, with 9 positions matching TRBD1. The CDR3 extends over 15 amino acids. Germline CDR1 and CDR2: MGHRA and YSYEKL. J was trimmed by 7 bases and V by 2 bases; bases with no gene match: 6. The CDR3 spells CASSQPGQGYQPQHF. For the CDR3, the DNA is TGCGCCAGCAGCCAACCGGGACAGGGATACCAGCCCCAGCATTTT.

CDR3 region: CATKGGSGANVLTF. The CDR3 DNA follows: TGTGCCACAAAGGGGGGGAGTGGGGCCAACGTCCTGACTTTC. The rearrangement joins TRBV19 to TRBJ2-6, with TRBD2 as a possible D gene (7 bases). The CDR3 sequence is 14 residues long. V was trimmed by 10 bases and J by 3 bases, leaving 13 bases between them. CDR1 and CDR2 from the germline V gene are LNHDA and SQIVND (reference sequence).

CDR3 in amino acids: CASSNRGRGTEAFF. The CDR3 DNA sequence: TGTGCCAGCAGTAACCGGGGTCGGGGCACTGAAGCTTTCTTT. This chain links TRBV6-5 with TRBJ1-1; D unclear. Germline V gene sequence: CDR1 MNHEY, CDR2 SVGAGI. V gave up 5 bases and J gave up 4 bases, with 14 bases separating them. The CDR3 has 14 residues.

Written as DNA, the CDR3 is TGTGCCAGCAGCGACAGGGGCCCTAATAGCAATCAGCCCCAGCATTTT. It translates to CASSDRGPNSNQPQHF. The J gene is TRBJ1-5, the V gene TRBV19; TRBD1 aligns across 8 bases. The CDR3 extends over 16 amino acids. Germline assignment: CDR1 LNHDA and CDR2 SQIVND (reference sequence). V trimming: 9 bases; J trimming: 0 bases; junction bases outside the gene matches: 10.

V gene TRBV14 combines with J gene TRBJ2-7; tentatively, D is TRBD2 (6 bases). The CDR3 contains 16 residues. Germline V gives CDR1 SGHDN, CDR2 FVKESK. V gave up 5 bases and J gave up 4 bases, with 21 bases separating them. The CDR3 loop reads CASSSTSSPRRYEQYF. The CDR3, as DNA: TGTGCCAGCAGCTCAACTAGCTCCCCCCGCCGATACGAGCAGTACTTC.

The rearrangement links TRBV4-2 to TRBJ2-2; 8 bases align to TRBD1. The CDR3 runs to 15 residues. Germline values: CDR1 LGHNA, CDR2 YNFKEQ. The V gene end was trimmed by 3 bases and the J gene end by 6 bases; junction bases not matched to a gene: 6. The CDR3 DNA is TGTGCCAGCAGCCACGGACAGGGAGGTTCCGGGGAGCTGTTTTTT. Protein sequence: CASSHGQGGSGELFF.

This chain connects TRBV7-2 to TRBJ2-1; 15 bases line up with TRBD2. The ends lost 5 bases at V and 8 bases at J; junction bases unmatched: 13. The germline gives CDR1 SGHTA, CDR2 FQGNSA. This CDR3 spans 18 amino acids. The CDR3 nucleotides read TGTGCCAGCAGCCCTCCAGGACTAGCGGGAGGGAGACGTCATGAGCAGTTCTTC. Translation: CASSPPGLAGGRRHEQFF.

The rearrangement links TRBV19 to TRBJ2-7; a weak D match, TRBD1 (5 bases). Germline CDR1 and CDR2: LNHDA and SQIVND (reference sequence). The CDR3 extends over 15 amino acids. Trimming cost V 3 bases and J 1 base, with 13 bases left between them. In DNA form, the CDR3 reads TGTGCCAGTAGTATTCAAGGGGAAGGGTCCTACGAGCAGTACTTC. It yields the protein CASSIQGEGSYEQYF.

For the CDR3, the DNA is TGTGCCAGCTCACCCGTAGCGGGAGGGAACGAGCAGTACTTC. Its protein product is CASSPVAGGNEQYF. The genes are TRBV18 and TRBJ2-7, with 11 bases identical to TRBD2. The junction had 3 bases not matched to a gene; V was cut back by 3 bases and J by 5 bases. This CDR3 is built from 14 residues. CDR1 is KGHSH and CDR2 is LQKENI in the germline V gene.

This clone was observed a handful of times. The gene calls are TRBV29-1 and TRBJ1-1, with 9 bases identical to TRBD1. With 4 bases clipped from V and 6 bases from J, the junction kept 9 bases outside the gene matches. The CDR3 covers 14 residues. Looked up from germline, CDR1 is SQVTM and CDR2 is ANQGSEA. CDR3 sequence reads: CSVGVGTGRAEAFF. In nucleotides, the CDR3 is TGCAGCGTTGGGGTTGGGACAGGGCGCGCTGAAGCTTTCTTT.

The J gene is TRBJ1-4, the V gene TRBV2, with TRBD1 as a possible D gene (5 bases). The V gene's germline CDR1 is SNHLY and CDR2 FYNNEI. The CDR3 has 14 residues. V lost 4 bases, J lost 5 bases, and 11 bases lay in between. The CDR3 loop is CASSVQGTNEKLFF. The DNA for the CDR3 is TGTGCCAGCAGTGTGCAGGGAACGAATGAAAAACTGTTTTTT.

This clone was recorded a few times. The chain combines TRBV5-6 with TRBJ2-1, with D possibly being TRBD2 (5 bases). Trimming removed 2 bases at V and 8 bases at J, with 8 bases between. Germline CDR1 SGHDT, CDR2 YYEEEE. The length of the CDR3 is 12 residues. The CDR3 loop reads CASSFARDEQFF. For the CDR3, the DNA is TGTGCCAGCAGCTTCGCGCGGGATGAGCAGTTCTTC.

This clone was recorded only once. This sequence joins TRBV9 and TRBJ2-7, with D perhaps matching TRBD1 (6 bases). The germline V gene has CDR1 SGDLS and CDR2 YYNGEE. This CDR3 contains 15 residues. V shed 0 bases and J shed 3 bases, with 13 bases lying between them. This CDR3 is CASSVEPLDSYEQYF. The CDR3 DNA reads as TGTGCCAGCAGCGTAGAGCCCTTGGACAGCTACGAGCAGTACTTC.

V usage is TRBV5-6 and J usage is TRBJ2-4, with 7 bases lining up with TRBD1. This CDR3 contains 15 residues. The germline gives CDR1 SGHDT, CDR2 YYEEEE. J gave up 4 bases and V 1 base, and 5 bases lay outside the gene matches. The CDR3 sequence: CASSLRSRGKNIQYF. CDR3 nucleotides: TGTGCCAGCAGCTTGAGGTCCAGGGGGAAAAACATTCAGTACTTC.

The V gene is TRBV28, the J gene TRBJ2-7; TRBD1 agrees at 8 bases. Germline assignment: CDR1 MDHEN and CDR2 SYDVKM. The CDR3 spans 14 residues. With 7 bases clipped from V and 3 bases from J, the junction kept 8 bases outside the gene matches. The CDR3 nucleotides read TGTGCCAGCAATGGGTACACAGGGGGCTACGAGCAGTACTTC. It codes for CASNGYTGGYEQYF.

This chain uses TRBV10-3 with TRBJ2-1; 8 positions match TRBD1. In germline, CDR1 is ENHRY, CDR2 SYGVKD. The junction had 1 base not matched to a gene; V was cut back by 6 bases and J by 9 bases. This CDR3 has 11 residues. CDR3 coding DNA: TGTGCCATCAGGGACAGGGTTGAGCAGTTCTTC. It is translated as CAIRDRVEQFF.

This clone was picked up one time. The rearrangement joins TRBV11-1 to TRBJ2-5; a weak D match, TRBD2 (5 bases). The CDR3 has 13 amino acids. Trimming took off 6 bases at V and 1 base at J, with 9 bases between the two ends. Germline V lookup: CDR1 SGHAT, CDR2 FQDESV (reference sequence). CDR3 nucleotide sequence: TGTGCCAGCAGGGGAGTGGGCCAAGAGACCCAGTACTTC. Its translation: CASRGVGQETQYF. Based on the CDR3 plus reference TRBV11-1 and TRBJ2-5, the full variable domain is EAEVAQSPRYKITEKSQAVAFWCDPISGHATLYWYRQILGQGPELLVQFQDESVVDDSQLPKDRFSAERLKGVDSTLKIQPAELGDSAMYLCASRGVGQETQYFGPGTRLLVL.

The rearrangement links TRBV19 to TRBJ2-2, with D possibly TRBD2 on 5 matching bases. V gave up 8 bases and J gave up 5 bases, with 12 bases separating them. CDR1 and CDR2 from the germline V gene are LNHDA and SQIVND (reference sequence). CDR3 size: 13 residues. The CDR3 sequence: CASVGSGTGELFF. CDR3 bases: TGTGCCAGTGTAGGGTCGGGAACCGGGGAGCTGTTTTTT.

The chain employs TRBV19 and TRBJ2-7, with a tentative D call TRBD2 (5 bases). Trimming shortened V by 8 bases and J by 4 bases, and 15 bases separated the two germline ends. Germline CDR1 LNHDA, CDR2 SQIVND (reference sequence). The CDR3 runs to 13 residues. CDR3 sequence: CASAPGTDYEQYF. For the CDR3, the DNA is TGTGCCAGTGCCCCGGGAACCGATTACGAGCAGTACTTC.

This clone appeared once. V and J are TRBV30 and TRBJ2-7, with 8 nucleotides matching TRBD2. Looked up from germline, CDR1 is GTSNPN and CDR2 is SVGIG (reference sequence). The length of the CDR3 is 15 residues. Losses at the gene ends were 4 bases for V and 3 bases for J; bases not matched to a gene: 11. DNA for the CDR3: TGTGCCTGGATCAGACGGGGGGGTCTCTTCTACGAGCAGTACTTC. Translated, it gives CAWIRRGGLFYEQYF.